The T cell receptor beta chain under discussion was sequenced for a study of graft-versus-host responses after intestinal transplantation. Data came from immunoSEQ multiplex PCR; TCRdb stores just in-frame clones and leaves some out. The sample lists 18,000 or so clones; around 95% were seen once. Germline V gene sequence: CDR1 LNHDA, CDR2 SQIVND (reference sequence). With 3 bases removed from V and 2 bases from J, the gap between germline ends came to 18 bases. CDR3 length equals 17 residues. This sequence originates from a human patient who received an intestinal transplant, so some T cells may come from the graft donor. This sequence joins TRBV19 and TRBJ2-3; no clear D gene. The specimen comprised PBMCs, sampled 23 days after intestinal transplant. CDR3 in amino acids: CASSILGTRTTTDTQYF. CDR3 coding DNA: TGTGCCAGTAGTATTCTAGGCACGCGAACGACCACAGATACGCAGTATTTT.